The subject of this entry is one T cell receptor beta chain. The CDR3 is 14 amino acids. The V gene's germline CDR1 is SQVTM and CDR2 ANQGSEA. Deletions cut 3 bases from V and 2 bases from J, with 13 bases between. This record comes from a study of beta chain features in type 1 diabetes. The entirety of the isolated RNA underwent reverse transcription, so expressed TCRB transcripts were sequenced. Assay used: immunoSEQ multiplex PCR; TCRdb lists only in-frame clones, some missing. The data contain about 240,000 clones, about 30% of them singletons. Sequenced input: central memory CD4+ T cells from blood. This chain joins TRBV29-1 and TRBJ1-2; D is possibly TRBD1 (5 bases). The sequence came from a young man in good health. The CDR3 loop reads CSVEGVTSNYGYTF. CDR3 nucleotides: TGCAGCGTTGAGGGGGTGACATCAAACTATGGCTACACCTTC.